Listed below are T cell receptor beta chains from one sample, sequenced in a study of shared clonotypes between healthy human individuals. Repertoires were generated with immunoSEQ multiplex PCR, while TCRdb's copy carries only in-frame clones and drops some. Of about 1,500,000 clones in the sample, around 97% were seen once. The sequencing input was naive CD4+ T cells sorted from blood. These receptors were collected from a young man in good health. CDR3s include the opening cysteine and the closing phenylalanine or tryptophan. D genes are given only for firm matches. A row's size may be missing; if present it is once, few, many or a size class.

CDR3: CAWDRLAHEQYF
DNA: TGTGCCTGGGATCGACTAGCGCACGAGCAGTACTTC
J: TRBJ2-7
size: once
V: TRBV30
D: TRBD2

CDR3: CASSPAQGFSEAFF
DNA: TGTGCCAGTAGCCCTGCCCAGGGTTTTTCTGAAGCTTTCTTT
J: TRBJ1-1
size: -
V: TRBV19
D: -

CDR3: CASSEGGRVYNEQFF
DNA: TGTGCCAGCAGTGAAGGCGGGAGGGTCTACAATGAGCAGTTCTTC
J: TRBJ2-1
size: once
V: TRBV6-1
D: TRBD2

CDR3: CASSPGGNTEAFF
DNA: TGCGCCAGCAGTCCCGGGGGAAACACTGAAGCTTTCTTT
J: TRBJ1-1
size: once
V: TRBV5-1
D: -

CDR3: CASSVASWGYSGSSQTQYF
DNA: TGTGCCAGCAGCGTAGCTTCGTGGGGATATAGCGGGAGCAGTCAGACCCAGTACTTC
J: TRBJ2-5
size: -
V: TRBV9
D: TRBD2

CDR3: CAISEAGSNEQFF
DNA: TGTGCCATCAGTGAGGCAGGGTCCAATGAGCAGTTCTTC
J: TRBJ2-1
size: -
V: TRBV10-3
D: -

CDR3: CASSMSGWGNRWSRMEQFF
DNA: TGTGCCAGTAGTATGAGTGGTTGGGGCAATCGATGGAGTAGGATGGAGCAGTTCTTC
J: TRBJ2-1
size: once
V: TRBV19
D: -

CDR3: CASSSGAGSAYEQYF
DNA: TGTGCCAGCTCATCCGGGGCGGGGAGCGCCTACGAGCAGTACTTC
J: TRBJ2-7
size: -
V: TRBV18
D: -

CDR3: CAINNEQFF
DNA: TGTGCCATCAACAATGAGCAGTTCTTC
J: TRBJ2-1
size: few
V: TRBV7-9
D: -

CDR3: CASSWPGANVLTF
DNA: TGTGCCAGCAGCTGGCCCGGGGCCAACGTCCTGACTTTC
J: TRBJ2-6
size: -
V: TRBV7-9
D: -

CDR3: CASSVGQGAGQPQHF
DNA: TGTGCCAGTAGTGTGGGACAGGGGGCAGGTCAGCCCCAGCATTTT
J: TRBJ1-5
size: -
V: TRBV19
D: TRBD1

CDR3: CASFLRAGGENEQFF
DNA: TGTGCCAGCTTCCTAAGGGCGGGAGGGGAGAATGAGCAGTTCTTC
J: TRBJ2-1
size: -
V: TRBV18
D: TRBD2

CDR3: CASSPQQGSMNTEAFF
DNA: TGTGCCAGCTCACCACAACAGGGATCTATGAACACTGAAGCTTTCTTT
J: TRBJ1-1
size: -
V: TRBV18
D: -

CDR3: CASNLRINNEQFF
DNA: TGTGCCAGCAATCTAAGAATTAACAATGAGCAGTTCTTC
J: TRBJ2-1
size: -
V: TRBV28
D: -

CDR3: CASSLDIGEINIQYF
DNA: TGCGCCAGCAGCTTGGATATAGGGGAAATAAACATTCAGTACTTC
J: TRBJ2-4
size: -
V: TRBV5-1
D: -

CDR3: CASSVDNNQPQHF
DNA: TGTGCCAGCAGTGTAGACAACAATCAGCCCCAGCATTTT
J: TRBJ1-5
size: few
V: TRBV6-1
D: -

CDR3: CASTIAGGLSYEQYF
DNA: TGTGCCAGCACCATAGCGGGAGGCCTCTCCTACGAGCAGTACTTC
J: TRBJ2-7
size: -
V: TRBV6-1
D: TRBD2

CDR3: CASSPLGSPDTQYF
DNA: TGTGCCAGCTCACCACTGGGGAGTCCAGATACGCAGTATTTT
J: TRBJ2-3
size: -
V: TRBV18
D: -

CDR3: CASSPGTSGRVTYF
DNA: TGCGCCAGCAGCCCGGGGACTAGCGGGAGGGTTACTTACTTC
J: TRBJ2-7
size: -
V: TRBV5-1
D: TRBD2

CDR3: CASSLQGETEAFF
DNA: TGTGCCAGCAGCTTACAGGGGGAGACTGAAGCTTTCTTT
J: TRBJ1-1
size: -
V: TRBV7-9
D: TRBD1

CDR3: CASQGTSGSTDTQYF
DNA: TGTGCCAGCCAGGGGACTAGCGGGAGCACAGATACGCAGTATTTT
J: TRBJ2-3
size: -
V: TRBV6-1
D: TRBD2

CDR3: CASTGRGSYGYTF
DNA: TGTGCCAGCACCGGCAGGGGAAGCTATGGCTACACCTTC
J: TRBJ1-2
size: -
V: TRBV6-5
D: -

CDR3: CASSLYVRRGIQETQYF
DNA: TGTGCCAGCAGCTTGTATGTCCGCCGGGGGATCCAAGAGACCCAGTACTTC
J: TRBJ2-5
size: -
V: TRBV5-5
D: -

CDR3: CASSLFGAGVGGEQYF
DNA: TGTGCCAGCAGCCTCTTTGGAGCGGGAGTGGGCGGCGAGCAGTACTTC
J: TRBJ2-7
size: -
V: TRBV7-2
D: TRBD2

CDR3: CASNFQGRYEQYF
DNA: TGTGCCAGCAACTTCCAGGGCCGCTACGAGCAGTACTTC
J: TRBJ2-7
size: -
V: TRBV28
D: -

CDR3: CASSVTGNGYTF
DNA: TGTGCCAGCAGTGTAACAGGGAATGGCTACACCTTC
J: TRBJ1-2
size: once
V: TRBV9
D: -

CDR3: CASSRLTVPGELFF
DNA: TGTGCCAGCAGTCGCCTCACAGTTCCCGGGGAGCTGTTTTTT
J: TRBJ2-2
size: -
V: TRBV27
D: -

CDR3: CASSPWTGRSYEQYF
DNA: TGTGCCAGCAGCCCATGGACAGGGCGCTCCTACGAGCAGTACTTC
J: TRBJ2-7
size: -
V: TRBV9
D: TRBD1

CDR3: CASREMTGNRNYGYTF
DNA: TGTGCCAGCAGAGAAATGACAGGGAATCGCAACTATGGCTACACCTTC
J: TRBJ1-2
size: -
V: TRBV11-3
D: TRBD1

CDR3: CASSWGTSGLRVTGELFF
DNA: TGTGCCAGCAGCTGGGGAACTAGCGGTCTGAGGGTCACCGGGGAGCTGTTTTTT
J: TRBJ2-2
size: -
V: TRBV5-6
D: TRBD2

CDR3: CASSPGGGRDGELFF
DNA: TGTGCCAGCAGCCCTGGCGGGGGGCGGGACGGGGAGCTGTTTTTT
J: TRBJ2-2
size: -
V: TRBV7-2
D: TRBD2

CDR3: CASSRGGGIEQYF
DNA: TGTGCCAGCAGCCGAGGTGGGGGGATCGAGCAGTACTTC
J: TRBJ2-7
size: -
V: TRBV27
D: -

CDR3: CASSARGGYQGSGANVLTF
DNA: TGTGCCAGCAGCGCCCGGGGGGGCTACCAAGGCTCTGGGGCCAACGTCCTGACTTTC
J: TRBJ2-6
size: -
V: TRBV9
D: TRBD2

CDR3: CASSLGGTGGVNEQFF
DNA: TGTGCCAGCAGCTTGGGTGGGACAGGCGGGGTCAATGAGCAGTTCTTC
J: TRBJ2-1
size: -
V: TRBV5-4
D: TRBD1

CDR3: CASSIWGPSSNQPQHF
DNA: TGTGCCAGTAGTATCTGGGGACCTTCTAGCAATCAGCCCCAGCATTTT
J: TRBJ1-5
size: once
V: TRBV19
D: -

CDR3: CSARLRYEQYF
DNA: TGCAGTGCTAGACTCAGGTACGAGCAGTACTTC
J: TRBJ2-7
size: -
V: TRBV20-1
D: -

CDR3: CASSFLPPGDEKLFF
DNA: TGTGCCAGCAGTTTTCTACCCCCAGGGGATGAAAAACTGTTTTTT
J: TRBJ1-4
size: once
V: TRBV28
D: -

CDR3: CASSRQSSYEQYF
DNA: TGTGCCAGCTCACGACAGAGCTCCTACGAGCAGTACTTC
J: TRBJ2-7
size: -
V: TRBV9
D: -